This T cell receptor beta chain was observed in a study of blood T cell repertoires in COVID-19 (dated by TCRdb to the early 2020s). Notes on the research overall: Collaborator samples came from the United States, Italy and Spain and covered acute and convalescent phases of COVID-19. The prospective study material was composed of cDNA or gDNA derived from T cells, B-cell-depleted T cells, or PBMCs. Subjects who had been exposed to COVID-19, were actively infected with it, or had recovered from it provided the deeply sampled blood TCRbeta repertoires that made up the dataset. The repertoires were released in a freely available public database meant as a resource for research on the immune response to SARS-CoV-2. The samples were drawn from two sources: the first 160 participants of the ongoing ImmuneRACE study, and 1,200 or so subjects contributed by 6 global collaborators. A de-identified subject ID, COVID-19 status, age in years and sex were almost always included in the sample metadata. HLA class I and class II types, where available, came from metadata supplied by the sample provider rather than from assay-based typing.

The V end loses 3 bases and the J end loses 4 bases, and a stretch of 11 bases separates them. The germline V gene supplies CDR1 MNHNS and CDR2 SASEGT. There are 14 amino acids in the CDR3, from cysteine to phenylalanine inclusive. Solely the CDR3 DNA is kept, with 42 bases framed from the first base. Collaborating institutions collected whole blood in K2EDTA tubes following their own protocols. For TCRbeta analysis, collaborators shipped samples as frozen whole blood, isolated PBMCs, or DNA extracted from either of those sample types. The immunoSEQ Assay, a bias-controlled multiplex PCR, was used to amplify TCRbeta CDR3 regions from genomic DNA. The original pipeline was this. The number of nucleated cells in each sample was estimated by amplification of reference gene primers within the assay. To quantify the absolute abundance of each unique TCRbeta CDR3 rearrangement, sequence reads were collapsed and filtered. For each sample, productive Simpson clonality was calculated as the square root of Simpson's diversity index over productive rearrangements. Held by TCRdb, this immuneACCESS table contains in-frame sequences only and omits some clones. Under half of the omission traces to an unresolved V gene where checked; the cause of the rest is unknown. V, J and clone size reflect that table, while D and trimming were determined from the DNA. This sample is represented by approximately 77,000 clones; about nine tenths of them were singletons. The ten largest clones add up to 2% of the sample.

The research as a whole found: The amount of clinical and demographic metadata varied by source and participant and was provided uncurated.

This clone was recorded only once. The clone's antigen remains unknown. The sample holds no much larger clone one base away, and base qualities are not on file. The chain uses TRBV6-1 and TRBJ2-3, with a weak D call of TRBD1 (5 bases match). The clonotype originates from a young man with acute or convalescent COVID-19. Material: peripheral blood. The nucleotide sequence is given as TGTGCCAGCAGTGACGGCCAGGGCCCAGATACGCAGTATTTT. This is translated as CASSDGQGPDTQYF.